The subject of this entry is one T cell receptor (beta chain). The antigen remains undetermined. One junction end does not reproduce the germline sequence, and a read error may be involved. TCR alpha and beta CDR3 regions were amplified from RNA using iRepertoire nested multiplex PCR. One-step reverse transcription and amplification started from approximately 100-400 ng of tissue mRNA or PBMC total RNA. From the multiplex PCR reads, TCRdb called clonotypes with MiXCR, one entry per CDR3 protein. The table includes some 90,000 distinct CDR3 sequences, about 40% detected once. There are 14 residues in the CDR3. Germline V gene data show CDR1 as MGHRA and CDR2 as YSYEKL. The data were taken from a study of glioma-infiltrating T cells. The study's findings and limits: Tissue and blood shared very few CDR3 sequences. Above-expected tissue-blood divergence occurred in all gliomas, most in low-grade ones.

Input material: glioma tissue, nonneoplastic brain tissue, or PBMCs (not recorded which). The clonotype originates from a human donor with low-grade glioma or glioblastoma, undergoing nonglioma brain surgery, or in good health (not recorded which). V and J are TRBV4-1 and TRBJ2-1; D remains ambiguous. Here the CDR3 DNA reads TGCTCCAGCAGCCAATATGGAGTATACAATGAGCAGTTCTTC. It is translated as CSSSQYGVYNEQFF.